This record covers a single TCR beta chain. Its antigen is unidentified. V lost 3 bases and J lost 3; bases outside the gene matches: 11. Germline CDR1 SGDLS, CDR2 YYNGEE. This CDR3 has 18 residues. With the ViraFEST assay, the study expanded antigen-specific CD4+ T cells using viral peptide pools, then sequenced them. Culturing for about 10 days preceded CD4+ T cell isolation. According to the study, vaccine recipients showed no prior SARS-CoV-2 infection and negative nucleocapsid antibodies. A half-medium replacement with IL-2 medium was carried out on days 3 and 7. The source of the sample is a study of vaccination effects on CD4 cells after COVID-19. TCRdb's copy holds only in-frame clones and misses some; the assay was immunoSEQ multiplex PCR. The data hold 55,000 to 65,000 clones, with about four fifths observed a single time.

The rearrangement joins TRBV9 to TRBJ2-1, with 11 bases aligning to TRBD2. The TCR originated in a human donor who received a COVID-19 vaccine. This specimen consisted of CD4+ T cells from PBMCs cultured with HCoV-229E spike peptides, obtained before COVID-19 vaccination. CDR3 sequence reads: CASSAGSSGGRNYNEQFF. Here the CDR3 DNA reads TGTGCCAGCAGCGCAGGATCTAGCGGGGGGCGGAACTACAATGAGCAGTTCTTC.